This TCR beta chain was sequenced during a study of response to subunit inactivated influenza vaccine. V dropped 6 bases and J dropped 0; count of bases not matched to a gene: 7. The CDR3 is 18 residues long. Germline CDR1 and CDR2: SNHLY and FYNNEI. TCRdb processed the RT-PCR reads anew with MiXCR; each CDR3 protein has one entry. The repertoire holds 200,000 to 300,000 distinct CDR3 sequences, with approximately 12% as singletons. This clonotype showed up just a few times. The specimen was non-naive T cells sorted from PBMCs, collected 14 days before vaccination. The sequence was obtained from a man between 45 and 60 years old who received an inactivated influenza vaccine. The rearrangement uses TRBV2 and TRBJ2-3, with TRBD2 matching 15 bases. In nucleotides, the CDR3 is TGTGCCAGCAGCAAGGGGACTAGCGGGGGGCGAAGCACAGATACGCAGTATTTT. Translation gives CASSKGTSGGRSTDTQYF. Full variable domain (rest looked up from reference TRBV2 and TRBJ2-3): EPEVTQTPSHQVTQMGQEVILRCVPISNHLYFYWYRQILGQKVEFLVSFYNNEISEKSEIFDDQFSVERPDGSNFTLKIRSTKLEDSAMYFCASSKGTSGGRSTDTQYFGPGTRLTVL.